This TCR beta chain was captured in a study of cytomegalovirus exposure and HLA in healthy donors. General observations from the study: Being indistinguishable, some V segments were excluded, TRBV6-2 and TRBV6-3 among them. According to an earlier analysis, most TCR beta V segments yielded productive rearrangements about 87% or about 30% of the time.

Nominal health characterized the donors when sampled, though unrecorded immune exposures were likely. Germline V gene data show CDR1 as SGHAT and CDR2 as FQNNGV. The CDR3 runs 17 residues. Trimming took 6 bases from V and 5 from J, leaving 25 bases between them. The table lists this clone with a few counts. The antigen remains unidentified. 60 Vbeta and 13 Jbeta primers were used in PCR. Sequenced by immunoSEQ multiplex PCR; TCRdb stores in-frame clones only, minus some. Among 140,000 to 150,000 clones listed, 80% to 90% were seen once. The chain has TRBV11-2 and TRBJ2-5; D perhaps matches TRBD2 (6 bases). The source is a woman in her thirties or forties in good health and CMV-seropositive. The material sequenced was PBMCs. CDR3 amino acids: CASSVVGDSGGRETQYF. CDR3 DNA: TGTGCCAGCAGTGTCGTAGGGGACTCCGGAGGTCGGGAGACCCAGTACTTC.